These T cell receptor beta chains were read from a single sample in a study of response to subunit inactivated influenza vaccine. Each CDR3 protein gets one entry after TCRdb re-called the RT-PCR reads with MiXCR. The sample includes under 550,000 distinct CDR3 sequences, 7.6% of them seen just once. Specimen: PBMCs from blood, collected around 2 years after vaccination. These receptors originate from a man between 50 and 75 years old who received an inactivated influenza vaccine. Each CDR3 is given with its conserved first and last residue. Each record gives: J gene, clone size, D gene, V gene, CDR3 protein, CDR3 DNA. The D gene is left open where the match is weak. The size of a clone is reported for some rows only, either as once, few or many, or as a class for expanded clones.

TRBJ2-1,few,NA,TRBV7-6,CASSLDSRTYNEQFF,TGTGCCAGCAGCTTAGATTCTAGGACCTACAATGAGCAGTTCTTC
TRBJ2-5,NA,NA,TRBV4-2,CASSQSGTAQETQYF,TGTGCCAGCAGCCAGTCAGGCACAGCCCAAGAGACCCAGTACTTC
TRBJ2-1,many,NA,TRBV11-2,CASSLDHGDYNEQFF,TGTGCCAGCAGCTTAGATCATGGGGATTACAATGAGCAGTTCTTC
TRBJ1-6,NA,NA,TRBV20-1,CSARVHGANSPLHF,TGCAGTGCTAGAGTGCATGGGGCTAATTCACCCCTCCACTTT
TRBJ2-4,NA,TRBD1,TRBV5-4,CASSLRTGTLQNIQYF,TGTGCCAGCAGCCTTAGGACAGGGACTCTCCAAAACATTCAGTACTTC
TRBJ1-1,NA,NA,TRBV14,CASSVNGGRAFF,TGTGCCAGCAGCGTCAATGGAGGAAGGGCTTTCTTT
TRBJ2-1,NA,TRBD2,TRBV3-1,CAISPSSGTSGGSYNEQFF,TGTGCCATCAGCCCATCCTCCGGGACTAGCGGGGGTTCCTACAATGAGCAGTTCTTC
TRBJ1-1,many,NA,TRBV20-1,CSARAANTEAFF,TGCAGTGCTAGAGCGGCAAACACTGAAGCTTTCTTT
TRBJ2-4,many,TRBD1,TRBV20-1,CSARGQGNKNIQYF,TGCAGTGCTAGGGGACAGGGAAACAAAAACATTCAGTACTTC
TRBJ2-5,NA,TRBD2,TRBV10-3,CAISGLAQETQYF,TGTGCCATCAGTGGACTAGCACAAGAGACCCAGTACTTC
TRBJ2-7,medium-sized,NA,TRBV5-1,CASRQGREQYF,TGCGCCAGCAGACAAGGACGGGAGCAGTACTTC
TRBJ2-3,NA,TRBD2,TRBV20-1,CSARDVAGVKDTQYF,TGCAGTGCTAGAGATGTAGCGGGAGTTAAAGATACGCAGTATTTT
TRBJ2-1,many,NA,TRBV6-6,CASSYLRVSEQFF,TGTGCCAGCAGTTACCTTCGGGTGAGTGAGCAGTTCTTC
TRBJ2-1,NA,NA,TRBV4-3,CASSQDRSEQFF,TGCGCCAGCAGCCAAGATAGGAGTGAGCAGTTCTTC
TRBJ1-1,many,TRBD1,TRBV12-3/TRBV12-4,CASRLTGMGTEAFF,TGTGCCAGCAGGTTGACAGGGATGGGCACTGAAGCTTTCTTT
TRBJ2-7,NA,TRBD1,TRBV20-1,CSASQGANYEQYF,TGCAGTGCGTCGCAGGGGGCCAACTACGAGCAGTACTTC
TRBJ1-3,few,NA,TRBV4-2,CASSQGEGGRNTIYF,TGTGCCAGCAGCCAAGGGGAGGGAGGAAGAAACACCATATATTTT
TRBJ2-1,few,NA,TRBV6-2/TRBV6-3,CASSHVLGGSAFF,TGTGCCAGCAGTCACGTGCTGGGTGGAAGCGCCTTCTTC
TRBJ1-5,NA,NA,TRBV12-3/TRBV12-4,CASSLTQVNQPQHF,TGTGCCAGCAGTTTGACTCAAGTGAATCAGCCCCAGCATTTT
TRBJ1-5,few,NA,TRBV4-3,CASSQDIMGNSNQPQHF,TGCGCCAGCAGCCAAGATATAATGGGGAATAGCAATCAGCCCCAGCATTTT
TRBJ2-3,NA,NA,TRBV11-3,CASSLGMGRTDTQYF,TGTGCCAGCAGCTTGGGTATGGGGCGCACAGATACGCAGTATTTT
TRBJ1-1,NA,NA,TRBV11-2,CASSLDQGPAFF,TGTGCCAGCAGCTTAGATCAGGGGCCGGCTTTCTTT
TRBJ2-3,NA,NA,TRBV27,CASSFKLGGLRGTDTQYF,TGTGCCAGCAGTTTTAAACTAGGAGGCCTCCGAGGCACAGATACGCAGTATTTT
TRBJ1-1,many,NA,TRBV5-1,CASSAGNVGFPNTEAFF,TGCGCCAGCAGCGCTGGGAATGTAGGGTTCCCGAACACTGAAGCTTTCTTT
TRBJ2-2,NA,TRBD1,TRBV10-3,CAISGDRHTGELFF,TGTGCCATCAGCGGGGACAGACACACCGGGGAGCTGTTTTTT
TRBJ2-1,few,NA,TRBV7-8,CASSLVDTVREQFF,TGTGCCAGCAGCTTAGTAGACACTGTACGGGAGCAGTTCTTC
TRBJ1-1,many,NA,TRBV27,CASSLTDMNTEAFF,TGTGCCAGCAGTTTAACGGATATGAACACTGAAGCTTTCTTT
TRBJ2-5,NA,NA,TRBV2,CASTPSETQYF,TGTGCCAGCACCCCCTCGGAGACCCAGTACTTC
TRBJ2-5,many,NA,TRBV12-3/TRBV12-4,CASSSPGRKETQYF,TGTGCCAGCAGTTCCCCGGGACGCAAAGAGACCCAGTACTTC
TRBJ2-1,many,NA,TRBV20-1,CSAPPPLTTLGAYNEQFF,TGCAGTGCCCCGCCGCCCCTTACTACCCTAGGCGCCTACAATGAGCAGTTCTTC